One sample yielded the 24 T cell receptor beta chains listed below, sequenced in a study of blood T cell repertoires in COVID-19 (dated by TCRdb to 2020 to 2022). Library prep was done by the immunoSEQ multiplex PCR assay. TCRdb retrieved this table from immuneACCESS and kept in-frame rearrangements only. Not all clones are present; in checked studies, unresolved V genes account for under half, and no reason is known for the remainder. For this sample there are over 140,000 clones; about 86% appear just once. The top ten clones comprise 4% of the sample. The sequenced material came from peripheral blood. The origin of the receptors is an older woman with acute or convalescent COVID-19.

This chain connects TRBV30 to TRBJ1-2; 7 bases map to TRBD1. This CDR3 is 13 amino acids long. The germline gives CDR1 GTSNPN, CDR2 SVGIG (reference sequence). The ends lost 2 bases at V and 8 bases at J; junction bases unmatched: 8. The DNA of the CDR3 is TGTGCCTGGAGTACTGAACAGGGGTACGGCTACACCTTC. Translated: CAWSTEQGYGYTF.

The chain has TRBV28 and TRBJ1-2, with a weak D call TRBD1 (5 bases). This CDR3 comprises 13 residues. Germline V gene data show CDR1 as MDHEN and CDR2 as SYDVKM. Trimming left V 8 bases short and J 4 bases short, with 14 bases between. CDR3 amino acids: CASLHGQGYGYTF. The CDR3 nucleotides are TGTGCCAGCCTCCATGGCCAGGGCTATGGCTACACCTTC.

The rearrangement links TRBV18 to TRBJ2-1; D remains ambiguous. With 3 bases removed from V and 4 bases from J, the gap between germline ends came to 4 bases. The CDR3 covers 12 residues. CDR1 is KGHSH and CDR2 is LQKENI in the germline V gene. In nucleotides, the CDR3 is TGTGCCAGCTCACCCGGTTACAATGAGCAGTTCTTC. Translating gives CASSPGYNEQFF.

The rearrangement uses TRBV28 and TRBJ1-5, with 9 bases lining up with TRBD1. The germline CDR1 and CDR2 sequences are MDHEN and SYDVKM. Unmatched junction bases numbered 11, after V lost 7 bases and J lost 7 bases. This CDR3 is 15 amino acids long. In nucleotides, the CDR3 is TGTGCCAGCACCCAAGGGGGACAGGGAAAACAGCCCCAGCATTTT. It encodes CASTQGGQGKQPQHF.

The rearrangement joins TRBV2 to TRBJ2-4; 11 positions agree with TRBD2. V trimming: 1 base; J trimming: 0 bases; junction bases outside the gene matches: 5. Per the germline V gene, CDR1 is SNHLY and CDR2 is FYNNEI. The CDR3 runs 18 residues. The CDR3 loop reads CASSEGTSGLIAKNIQYF. In DNA, the CDR3 is TGTGCCAGCAGTGAAGGGACTAGCGGGCTCATAGCCAAAAACATTCAGTACTTC.

The J gene is TRBJ2-1, the V gene TRBV6-5; 7 nucleotides align to TRBD1. V dropped 6 bases and J dropped 4; count of bases not matched to a gene: 3. The CDR3 spans 13 residues. Germline loops: CDR1 MNHEY, CDR2 SVGAGI. CDR3 in amino acids: CASSQTGYNEQFF. The CDR3 DNA reads TGTGCCAGCAGCCAGACAGGGTACAATGAGCAGTTCTTC.

The chain uses TRBV19 and TRBJ1-1, with 8 bases matching TRBD1. This CDR3 spans 15 amino acids. Germline CDR1 LNHDA, CDR2 SQIVND (reference sequence). The J segment lost 4 bases and the V segment lost 7 bases, leaving 11 bases of the junction unmatched. The CDR3 protein is CASTPGGAIGTEAFF. The CDR3 nucleotides read TGTGCCAGTACCCCAGGGGGCGCTATCGGCACTGAAGCTTTCTTT.

The V call is TRBV4-1, the J call TRBJ2-5; D is possibly TRBD1 (6 bases). The CDR3 has 17 residues. V was clipped by 0 bases and J by 2 bases, with 16 bases between them. Germline assignment: CDR1 MGHRA and CDR2 YSYEKL. CDR3 in DNA: TGCGCCAGCAGCCAAGATCCGAGGGGGATTGGACAAGAGACCCAGTACTTC. Amino acid sequence: CASSQDPRGIGQETQYF.

This chain links TRBV30 with TRBJ1-1; D is unclear. V was pared by 7 bases and J by 1 base, with 16 bases between. The CDR3 has 14 amino acids. Germline V CDR1 and CDR2: GTSNPN, SVGIG (reference sequence). The CDR3 DNA sequence: TGTGCCTCCACGAGGGCAGGACCGAACACTGAAGCTTTCTTT. It encodes CASTRAGPNTEAFF.

The chain employs TRBV2 and TRBJ2-5, with D maybe TRBD2 (5 bases). Trimming left V 1 base short and J 4 bases short, with 10 bases between. Germline lookup yields CDR1 SNHLY and CDR2 FYNNEI. The CDR3 loop spans 14 amino acids. The CDR3 here is CASSEGNSGETQYF. CDR3 in DNA: TGTGCCAGCAGTGAAGGTAACAGCGGAGAGACCCAGTACTTC.

The V call is TRBV9, the J call TRBJ1-4; possible D gene TRBD1, 6 bases. Germline assignment: CDR1 SGDLS and CDR2 YYNGEE. The CDR3 extends over 16 amino acids. The V and J ends lost 3 bases and 0 bases respectively, with 12 bases between them. As DNA, the CDR3 is TGTGCCAGCAGCGGGCGACAGGATCCAACTAATGAAAAACTGTTTTTT. This gives the protein CASSGRQDPTNEKLFF.

The J gene is TRBJ2-1, the V gene TRBV2, with a possible D match to TRBD2 (5 bases). Trimming took off 10 bases at V and 9 bases at J, with 13 bases between the two ends. The CDR3 is made up of 11 amino acids. The V gene's germline CDR1 is SNHLY and CDR2 FYNNEI. CDR3 bases: TGTGCCACGAGGGCGTTCGGTGAGCAGTTCTTC. Its translation is CATRAFGEQFF.

This clone was seen just once. The V and J genes are TRBV4-3 and TRBJ2-1, with D maybe TRBD1 (6 bases). Trimming removed 6 bases from V and 7 bases from J, with 19 bases in between. The germline V gene has CDR1 LGHNA and CDR2 YSLEER. CDR3 length: 15 residues. The CDR3 DNA sequence: TGCGCCAGCAGTCGAAACGTATTGGGGGCGAATGAGCAGTTCTTC. Its protein product is CASSRNVLGANEQFF.

The CDR3 is CASSPQGADTQYF. DNA of the CDR3: TGTGCCAGCAGCCCACAGGGGGCAGATACGCAGTATTTT. This chain uses TRBV2 with TRBJ2-3, with TRBD1 matching over 8 bases. The CDR3 covers 13 residues. Germline loops: CDR1 SNHLY, CDR2 FYNNEI. With V trimmed by 6 bases and J by 4 bases, 3 bases remained unmatched.

This clone was observed a single time. This sequence joins TRBV7-2 and TRBJ2-1, with D perhaps TRBD2 (6 bases). From germline, CDR1 is SGHTA and CDR2 FQGNSA. The CDR3 length is 13 residues. V was pared by 5 bases and J by 9 bases, with 14 bases between. The CDR3 coding sequence is TGTGCCAGCAGCCTCGGAGGGGTTGGTGAGCAGTTCTTC. Residues: CASSLGGVGEQFF.

The chain carries TRBV18 and TRBJ2-1; TRBD1 is a possible D gene (6 bases). CDR1 is KGHSH and CDR2 is LQKENI in the germline V gene. V was cut by 4 bases and J by 8 bases, with 9 bases left in between. The CDR3 spans 12 residues. The CDR3 region is CASSLTGYEQFF. The DNA of the CDR3 is TGTGCCAGCTCACTTACAGGGTATGAGCAGTTCTTC.

The chain couples TRBV24-1 to TRBJ1-5, with D uncertain. The germline CDR1 and CDR2 sequences are KGHDR and SFDVKD. The CDR3 is made up of 14 amino acids. Trimming left V 4 bases short and J 7 bases short, with 13 bases between. The CDR3 nucleotides read TGTGCCACCAGTGACCAAAATACGGGGCAGCCCCAGCATTTT. It translates to CATSDQNTGQPQHF.

The chain recombines TRBV28 with TRBJ2-7; a weak D match, TRBD2 (5 bases). V lost 4 bases to trimming and J lost 2 bases, with 15 bases between them. The CDR3 consists of 15 residues. Germline-derived CDR1 and CDR2 are MDHEN and SYDVKM. The CDR3 nucleotides are TGTGCCAGCAGTTCCCTTTGGGCGGGCGCCTACGAGCAGTACTTC. Its translation is CASSSLWAGAYEQYF.

This chain connects TRBV7-3 to TRBJ2-2, with TRBD2 identical over 7 bases. V gave up 6 bases and J gave up 0 bases; unmatched junction bases: 4. Germline CDR1 and CDR2: SGHTA and FQGTGA. This CDR3 spans 15 amino acids. The CDR3 reads CASSLGLANTGELFF. CDR3 nucleotide sequence: TGTGCCAGCAGTCTCGGACTAGCGAACACCGGGGAGCTGTTTTTT. The full variable domain, with the rest looked up from reference TRBV7-3 and TRBJ2-2, is GAGVSQTPSNKVTEKGKYVELRCDPISGHTALYWYRQSLGQGPEFLIYFQGTGAADDSGLPNDRFFAVRPEGSVSTLKIQRTERGDSAVYLCASSLGLANTGELFFGEGSRLTVL.

This clone was counted a single time. The chain recombines TRBV28 with TRBJ1-5; 10 bases match TRBD1. V trimming: 4 bases; J trimming: 0 bases; junction bases outside the gene matches: 15. The CDR3 has 20 amino acids. The germline gives CDR1 MDHEN, CDR2 SYDVKM. Here the CDR3 reads CASSYSYGTGDYRSNQPQHF. The DNA for the CDR3 is TGTGCCAGCAGTTATTCCTACGGGACAGGGGACTATCGTAGCAATCAGCCCCAGCATTTT.

The chain carries TRBV28 and TRBJ1-5; the D is unclear. The CDR3 length is 14 residues. Germline V lookup: CDR1 MDHEN, CDR2 SYDVKM. V was shortened by 7 bases and J by 7 bases, with 17 bases between the two germline ends. CDR3 DNA sequence: TGTGCCAGCAAACTCCCACTCGAGGGACAGCCCCAGCATTTT. The encoded protein is CASKLPLEGQPQHF.

This chain links TRBV21-1 with TRBJ2-2; TRBD2, as called in the table, went unchecked against the DNA. TRBV21-1 is marked as a pseudogene. This CDR3 is built from 17 residues. The CDR3 sequence is CASSKGSGPPNTGELFF. The CDR3 nucleotides are TGTGCCAGCAGCAAAGGCTCGGGTCCCCCGAACACCGGGGAGCTGTTTTTT.

The chain couples TRBV5-1 to TRBJ2-5; the match to TRBD2 covers 7 bases. This CDR3 spans 15 amino acids. Germline V gene sequence: CDR1 SGHRS, CDR2 YFSETQ. After removal of 5 bases from V and 4 bases from J, the junction contained 11 bases not matched to a gene. The CDR3 region is CASSFVAGERETQYF. The CDR3 region has the DNA TGCGCCAGCAGTTTTGTGGCGGGGGAGCGAGAGACCCAGTACTTC.

This clone has only one observation. J is TRBJ1-5 and V is TRBV28; D is unresolved. The CDR3 sequence is 13 residues long. CDR1 and CDR2 (germline): MDHEN, SYDVKM. Between the trimmed V and J ends, which lost 3 bases and 4 bases, there was a span of 7 bases. The CDR3 sequence is CASSLGRNQPQHF. The CDR3 DNA reads TGTGCCAGCAGTTTGGGCAGAAATCAGCCCCAGCATTTT.